What follows is one T cell receptor (beta chain) and its context. The antigen remains undetermined. Profiling relied on immunoSEQ multiplex PCR, and the TCRdb table lists in-frame clones only, not all of them. The data show about 73,000 clones, approximately 89% seen once. This entry comes from a study of T cell responses to AZD1222 COVID-19 vaccine. Findings of the study overall: Distributed over spike, vaccine-associated CD4 TCRs predominated at 160-218 and 743-854. There were repertoire samples only from the period after the peak T cell response. Females outnumbered males among donors, who were mostly white British; clonal diversity was possibly underestimated.

This sequence originates from an adult in good health. Sequences were derived from peripheral blood, sampled on day 0 of AZD1222 vaccination.

CDR3 nucleotide sequence: TGTGCCAGCAGCGATCCAAAGACAGGGAGGGGGAAAGAGACCCAGTACTTC. As protein: CASSDPKTGRGKETQYF. The chain links TRBV13 to TRBJ2-5; D may correspond to TRBD1 or TRBD2 (7 bases each). V lost 5 bases, J lost 3 bases, and 22 bases lay in between. The CDR3 spans 17 residues. Per the germline V gene, CDR1 is PRHDT and CDR2 is FYEKMQ (reference sequence).